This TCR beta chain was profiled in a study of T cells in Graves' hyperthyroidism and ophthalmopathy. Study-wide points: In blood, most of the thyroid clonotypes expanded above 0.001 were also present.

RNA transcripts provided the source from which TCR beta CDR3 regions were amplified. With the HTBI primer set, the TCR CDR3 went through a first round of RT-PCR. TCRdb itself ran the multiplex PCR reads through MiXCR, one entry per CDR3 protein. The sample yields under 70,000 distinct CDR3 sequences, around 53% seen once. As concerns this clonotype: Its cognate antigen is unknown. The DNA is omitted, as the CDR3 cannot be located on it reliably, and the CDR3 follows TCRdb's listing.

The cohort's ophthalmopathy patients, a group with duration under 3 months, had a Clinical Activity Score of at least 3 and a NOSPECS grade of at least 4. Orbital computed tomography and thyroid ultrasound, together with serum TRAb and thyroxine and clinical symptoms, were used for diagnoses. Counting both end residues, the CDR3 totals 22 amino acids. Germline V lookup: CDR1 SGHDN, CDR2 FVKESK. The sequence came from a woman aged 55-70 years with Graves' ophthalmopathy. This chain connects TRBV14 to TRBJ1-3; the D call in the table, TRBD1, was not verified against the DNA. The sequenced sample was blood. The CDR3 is CASSQRTGQWGTEAFFGNTIYF.